The next 20 T cell receptor beta chains were all read from a single sample in a study of T cells in Graves' hyperthyroidism and ophthalmopathy. The CDR3 regions of TCR beta were amplified from RNA transcripts. Initially, a first-round RT-PCR of the TCR CDR3 employed the HTBI primer set. TCRdb passed the multiplex PCR reads through MiXCR, listing each CDR3 protein once. The sample has 750,000 to 950,000 distinct CDR3 sequences, approximately 40% seen once. The sample was blood. Source of these receptors: a man between 18 and 29 years old with Graves' hyperthyroidism.

The genes are TRBV2 and TRBJ2-7; a possible D gene is TRBD1 (5 bases). Trimming left V 10 bases short and J 6 bases short, with 13 bases between. This CDR3 region has 11 residues. The germline gives CDR1 SNHLY, CDR2 FYNNEI. The CDR3 DNA reads as TGTGCCACCACGCAGGGTGGCGAGCAGTACTTC. Its translation: CATTQGGEQYF.

A word on this clonotype: With a much larger clone just one base away, this may be a read error. This chain links TRBV2 with TRBJ1-1; tentatively, D is TRBD1 (6 bases). CDR1 is SNHLY and CDR2 is FYNNEI in the germline V gene. V was cut by 11 bases and J by 7 bases, with 17 bases left in between. This CDR3 region has 12 residues. For the CDR3, the DNA is TGTGCCGGGCGAGAACAGGGAATTGAAGCTTTCTTT. Residues: CAGREQGIEAFF.

This clonotype appeared a few times. V and J are TRBV7-9 and TRBJ1-4; D perhaps matches TRBD1 (6 bases). There are 16 residues in the CDR3. Germline CDR1 SEHNR, CDR2 FQNEAQ (reference sequence). V lost 5 bases and J lost 7, with 20 bases in between. The CDR3 is CASSPRNAGASEKLFF. The CDR3, as DNA: TGTGCCAGCAGCCCCCGTAATGCGGGGGCAAGTGAAAAACTGTTTTTT.

This clonotype was picked up many times. The chain couples TRBV7-2 to TRBJ2-7; D gene unclear. The CDR3 is made up of 11 amino acids. V lost 3 bases to trimming and J lost 7 bases, with 7 bases between them. Germline CDR1 and CDR2: SGHTA and FQGNSA. Written as DNA, the CDR3 is TGTGCCAGCAGCTTGTCTCTTGAGCAGTACTTC. It yields the protein CASSLSLEQYF.

The sample holds a few counts of this clonotype. The gene calls are TRBV9 and TRBJ1-1, with 7 bases matching TRBD1. Losses at the gene ends were 0 bases for V and 3 bases for J; bases not matched to a gene: 5. CDR3 length: 15 residues. Germline CDR1 is SGDLS and CDR2 is YYNGEE. Here the CDR3 DNA reads TGTGCCAGCAGCGTAGAGGGACAGCCCGACACTGAAGCTTTCTTT. Its protein is CASSVEGQPDTEAFF.

The chain is built from TRBV7-9 and TRBJ2-5; 7 bases fit TRBD1. The CDR3 is made up of 15 amino acids. V lost 7 bases to trimming and J lost 1 base; unmatched junction nucleotides: 9. Germline V lookup: CDR1 SEHNR, CDR2 FQNEAQ (reference sequence). The CDR3 here is CASTPMGTAQETQYF. CDR3 coding DNA: TGTGCCAGCACCCCGATGGGGACAGCCCAAGAGACCCAGTACTTC.

This clonotype was found a few times. The germline gene is not matched at one end of the junction; a read error may be the cause. CDR3 nucleotides: TGCGCCAGCAGGGTAGTTTCGAACACTGAAGCTTTCTTT. Protein sequence: CASRVVSNTEAFF. The chain has TRBV7-9 and TRBJ1-1; TRBD1 is a possible D gene (5 bases). CDR1 is SEHNR, CDR2 FQNEAQ, per germline (reference sequence). The CDR3 is 13 residues long.

A few counts support this clonotype. V usage is TRBV15 and J usage is TRBJ2-2; possible D gene TRBD2, 5 bases. This CDR3 region has 16 residues. The germline gives CDR1 LNHNV, CDR2 YYDKDF (reference sequence). V gave up 10 bases and J gave up 2 bases, with 20 bases separating them. The CDR3 DNA sequence: TGTGCCAGCAGTTACTCGAGACGACTAAACACCGGGGAGCTGTTTTTT. Encoded protein: CASSYSRRLNTGELFF. The full variable domain, with the rest looked up from reference TRBV15 and TRBJ2-2, is DAMVIQNPRYQVTQFGKPVTLSCSQTLNHNVMYWYQQKSSQAPKLLFHYYDKDFNNEADTPDNFQSRRPNTSFCFLDIRSPGLGDTAMYLCASSYSRRLNTGELFFGEGSRLTVL.

This clonotype was picked up many times. The chain is built from TRBV7-9 and TRBJ2-5; D remains unclear. Per the germline V gene, CDR1 is SEHNR and CDR2 is FQNEAQ (reference sequence). The V and J ends lost 1 base and 5 bases respectively, with 8 bases between them. The CDR3 covers 13 residues. CDR3 residues: CASSLDPRETQYF. CDR3 in DNA: TGTGCCAGCAGCTTAGACCCCCGGGAGACCCAGTACTTC.

This chain uses TRBV10-3 with TRBJ2-2; D is possibly TRBD1 (5 bases). The CDR3 runs to 15 residues. The germline gives CDR1 ENHRY, CDR2 SYGVKD. Trimming removed 10 bases from V and 1 base from J, with 16 bases in between. The CDR3 spells CASTYRQRNTGELFF. CDR3 nucleotides: TGTGCCAGCACTTACAGACAGCGGAACACCGGGGAGCTGTTTTTT.

The chain employs TRBV7-8 and TRBJ2-5, with unresolved D. Germline-derived CDR1 and CDR2 are SGHVS and FQNEAQ. V was cut by 5 bases and J by 5 bases, with 18 bases left in between. The CDR3 is 15 residues long. DNA of the CDR3: TGTGCCAGCAGCCAGTTCCAGGTAACGGCGGAGACCCAGTACTTC. Protein: CASSQFQVTAETQYF.

This clonotype has a count of ten or more. A junction end diverges from the germline sequence, so it may reflect a read error. V gene TRBV7-2 combines with J gene TRBJ2-7; D possibly uses TRBD1 or TRBD2 (5 bases each). Germline-derived CDR1 and CDR2 are SGHTA and FQGNSA. The CDR3 length is 13 residues. The CDR3 sequence is CASSLDPAGARRF. CDR3 bases: TGTGCCAGCAGCTTAGATCCGGCCGGGGCTAGGAGGTTC.

V is TRBV9 and J is TRBJ2-5, with TRBD2 identical over 7 bases. Germline trimming cut 0 bases from V and 5 bases from J; bases unmatched to any gene: 7. The CDR3 sequence is 15 residues long. The germline V gene encodes CDR1 SGDLS and CDR2 YYNGEE. This CDR3 is CASSVGAGARETQYF. The DNA of the CDR3 is TGTGCCAGCAGCGTAGGGGCGGGAGCACGGGAGACCCAGTACTTC.

The rearrangement uses TRBV6-1 and TRBJ1-5; D uncertain. The CDR3 has 13 amino acids. Deletions cut 2 bases from V and 6 bases from J, with 8 bases between. Germline values: CDR1 MNHNS, CDR2 SASEGT. The CDR3 nucleotides are TGTGCCAGCAGTGAATGGTGGGGTCAGCCCCAGCATTTT. Its protein product is CASSEWWGQPQHF.

This clonotype was seen ten or more times. The gene calls are TRBV5-1 and TRBJ1-1; a weak D match, TRBD1 (6 bases). V lost 4 bases, J lost 8 bases, and 18 bases lay in between. The CDR3 is 14 residues long. CDR1 and CDR2 (germline): SGHRS, YFSETQ. The CDR3 DNA reads TGCGCCAGCAGCCCCCTCGGCAGGGGAAGGGAAGCTTTCTTT. This translates into CASSPLGRGREAFF.

The rearrangement joins TRBV6-4 to TRBJ2-5; D is unresolved. Germline CDR1 MRHNA, CDR2 SNTAGT. The CDR3 sequence is 13 residues long. Trimming left V 0 bases short and J 6 bases short, with 8 bases between. The CDR3 loop is CASSDSLGKTQYF. Written as DNA, the CDR3 is TGTGCCAGCAGTGACTCCCTAGGAAAGACCCAGTACTTC.

This rearrangement joins TRBV4-1 to TRBJ1-5; no firm D call. Germline V gene data show CDR1 as MGHRA and CDR2 as YSYEKL. Between the trimmed V and J ends, which lost 3 bases and 1 base, there was a span of 7 bases. This CDR3 is built from 14 residues. The CDR3 coding sequence is TGCGCCAGCAGCCACCACCCCAGCAATCAGCCCCAGCATTTT. Translation: CASSHHPSNQPQHF.

This clonotype was detected ten times or more. This chain uses TRBV2 with TRBJ1-4; 8 nucleotides line up with TRBD1. The germline CDR1 and CDR2 sequences are SNHLY and FYNNEI. V lost 10 bases to trimming and J lost 8 bases; unmatched junction nucleotides: 9. The CDR3 runs 13 residues. CDR3 residues: CATTQGDLEKLFF. In nucleotides, the CDR3 is TGTGCCACCACACAGGGGGATCTCGAAAAACTGTTTTTT.

This clonotype occurred many times. The V call is TRBV24-1, the J call TRBJ1-1; possibly TRBD1 for D (5 bases). V lost 5 bases, J lost 1 base, and 10 bases lay in between. The CDR3 runs 14 residues. The germline V gene has CDR1 KGHDR and CDR2 SFDVKD. CDR3 loop: CATSGGFGNTEAFF. CDR3 DNA: TGTGCCACCAGTGGGGGGTTCGGGAACACTGAAGCTTTCTTT.

A remark on this clonotype: At one of its ends the junction is not consistent with the germline gene, which may arise from a read error. V and J are TRBV7-2 and TRBJ1-1, with 10 bases fitting TRBD1. CDR1 SGHTA and CDR2 FQGNSA come from the germline V gene. The CDR3 runs to 16 residues. The CDR3 bases are TGCGCCAGCAGCTCGCGACAGGGGGCTTTAAGGCCTGAAGCTTTCTTT. Protein sequence: CASSSRQGALRPEAFF.